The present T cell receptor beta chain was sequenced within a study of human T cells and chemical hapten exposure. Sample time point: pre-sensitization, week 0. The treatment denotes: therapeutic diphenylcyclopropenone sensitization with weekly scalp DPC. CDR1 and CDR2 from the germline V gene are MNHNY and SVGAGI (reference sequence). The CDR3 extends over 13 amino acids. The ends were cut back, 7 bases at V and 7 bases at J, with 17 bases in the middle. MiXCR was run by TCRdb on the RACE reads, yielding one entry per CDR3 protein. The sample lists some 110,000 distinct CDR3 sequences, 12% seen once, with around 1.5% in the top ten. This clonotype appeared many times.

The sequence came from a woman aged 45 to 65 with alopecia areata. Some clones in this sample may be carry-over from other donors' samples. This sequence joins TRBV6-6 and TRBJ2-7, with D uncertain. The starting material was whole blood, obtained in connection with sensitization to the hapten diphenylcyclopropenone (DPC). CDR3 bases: TGTGCCAGCAAGTACAGTACTACCTGGGAGCAGTACTTC. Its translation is CASKYSTTWEQYF.